This T cell receptor (beta chain) was found in a study of blood T cell repertoires in COVID-19. In germline, CDR1 is SNHLY, CDR2 FYNNEI. This CDR3 is 15 amino acids long. The germline V and J ends were trimmed by 1 base and 4 bases, with 8 bases remaining between them. Measured with immunoSEQ multiplex PCR; TCRdb has only the in-frame clones, and not every one. Among over 20,000 clones listed, around 89% were seen once. Sequenced input: peripheral blood. The rearrangement links TRBV2 to TRBJ1-6; D is unresolved. This receptor was obtained from a human donor in a cohort sampled during active COVID-19. In nucleotides, the CDR3 is TGTGCCAGCAGTGAAGGAGCCGTTTATAATTCACCCCTCCACTTT. This encodes CASSEGAVYNSPLHF.